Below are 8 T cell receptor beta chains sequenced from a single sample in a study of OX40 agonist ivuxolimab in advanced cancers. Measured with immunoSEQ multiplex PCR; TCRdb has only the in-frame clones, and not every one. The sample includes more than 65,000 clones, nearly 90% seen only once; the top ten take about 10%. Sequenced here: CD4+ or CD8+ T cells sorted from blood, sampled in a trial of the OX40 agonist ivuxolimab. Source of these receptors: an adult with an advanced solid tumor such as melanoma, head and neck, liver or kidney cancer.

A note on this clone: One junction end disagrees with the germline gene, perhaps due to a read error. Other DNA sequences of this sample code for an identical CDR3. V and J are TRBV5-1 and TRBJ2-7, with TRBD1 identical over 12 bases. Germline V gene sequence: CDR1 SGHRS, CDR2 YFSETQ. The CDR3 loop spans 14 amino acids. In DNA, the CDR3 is TGCGCCAGCTGGCCGGGACAGGGGGCCCACGAACAGTACTTC. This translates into CASWPGQGAHEQYF.

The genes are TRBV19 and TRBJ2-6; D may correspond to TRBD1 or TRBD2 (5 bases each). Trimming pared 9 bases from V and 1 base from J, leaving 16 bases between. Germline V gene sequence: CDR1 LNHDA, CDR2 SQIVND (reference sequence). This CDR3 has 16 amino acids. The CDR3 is CASHTGLRSGANVLTF. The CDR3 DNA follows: TGTGCCAGCCACACGGGGCTAAGGTCTGGGGCCAACGTCCTGACTTTC.

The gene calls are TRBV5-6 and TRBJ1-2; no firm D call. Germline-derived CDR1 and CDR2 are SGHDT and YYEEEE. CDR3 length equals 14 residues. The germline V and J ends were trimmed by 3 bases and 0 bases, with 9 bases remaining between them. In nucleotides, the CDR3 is TGTGCCAGCAGCTCCGCGACAACTAACTATGGCTACACCTTC. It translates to CASSSATTNYGYTF.

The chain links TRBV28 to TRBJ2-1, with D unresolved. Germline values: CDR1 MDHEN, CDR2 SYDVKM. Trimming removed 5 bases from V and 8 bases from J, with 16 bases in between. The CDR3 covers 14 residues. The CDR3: CASSPGPSRDEQFF. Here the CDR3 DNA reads TGTGCCAGCAGTCCCGGACCGAGTCGGGATGAGCAGTTCTTC. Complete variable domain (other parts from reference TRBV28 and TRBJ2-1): DVKVTQSSRYLVKRTGEKVFLECVQDMDHENMFWYRQDPGLGLRLIYFSYDVKMKEKGDIPEGYSVSREKKERFSLILESASTNQTSMYLCASSPGPSRDEQFFGPGTRLTVL.

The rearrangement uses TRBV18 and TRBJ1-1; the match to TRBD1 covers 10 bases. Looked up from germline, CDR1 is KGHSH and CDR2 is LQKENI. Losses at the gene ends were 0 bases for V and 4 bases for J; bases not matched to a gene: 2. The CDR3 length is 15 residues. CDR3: CASSPPRTGGTEAFF. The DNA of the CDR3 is TGTGCCAGCTCACCACCTAGGACAGGGGGCACTGAAGCTTTCTTT.

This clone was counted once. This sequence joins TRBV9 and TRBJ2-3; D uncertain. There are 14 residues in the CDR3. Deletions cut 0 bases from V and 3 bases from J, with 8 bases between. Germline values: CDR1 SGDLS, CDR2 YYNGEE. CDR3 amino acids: CASSVEVGTDTQYF. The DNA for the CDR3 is TGTGCCAGCAGCGTAGAGGTGGGGACAGATACGCAGTATTTT. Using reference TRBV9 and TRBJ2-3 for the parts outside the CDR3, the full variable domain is DSGVTQTPKHLITATGQRVTLRCSPRSGDLSVYWYQQSLDQGLQFLIQYYNGEERAKGNILERFSAQQFPDLHSELNLSSLELGDSALYFCASSVEVGTDTQYFGPGTRLTVL.

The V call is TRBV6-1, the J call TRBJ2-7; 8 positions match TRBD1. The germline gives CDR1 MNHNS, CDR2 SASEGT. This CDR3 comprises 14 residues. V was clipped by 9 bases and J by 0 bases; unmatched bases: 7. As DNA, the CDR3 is TGTGCCAGTCAAGGACAGGGTAGCTCCTACGAGCAGTACTTC. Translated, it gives CASQGQGSSYEQYF.

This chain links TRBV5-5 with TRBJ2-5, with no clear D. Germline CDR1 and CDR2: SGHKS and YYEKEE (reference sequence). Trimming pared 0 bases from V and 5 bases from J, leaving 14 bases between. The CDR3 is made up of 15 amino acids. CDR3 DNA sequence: TGTGCCAGCAGCTTGGATCGGTGGGCTTGGGAGACCCAGTACTTC. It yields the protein CASSLDRWAWETQYF.